Sequencing of this TCR beta chain was carried out in a study of blood T cell repertoires in COVID-19. Across the whole study: PBMCs, B-cell-depleted T cells, or T cells were the source of the cDNA or gDNA that made up the material.

As processed by the authors: Estimation of nucleated cell counts relied on the amplification of reference gene primers. Here immunoSEQ multiplex PCR was the method, and the copy in TCRdb shows in-frame clones only, minus some. That table furnishes V, J and clone size, whereas the DNA furnished D and trimming. Among approximately 220,000 clones listed, about 80% were seen once. The receptor comes from a woman between 50 and 59 years old who had been exposed to COVID-19. Sequencing was done on a sample of PBMCs or T cells enriched from blood (not recorded which).

This CDR3 is CASSLSTRRSTGELFF. The CDR3, as DNA: TGTGCCAGCAGCCTGTCAACTAGGAGGTCCACCGGGGAGCTGTTTTTT. J is TRBJ2-2 and V is TRBV5-6; D might be TRBD2 (5 bases). Germline V gives CDR1 SGHDT, CDR2 YYEEEE. CDR3 length: 16 amino acids. V lost 4 bases and J 4 bases, leaving 17 bases between the germline ends. Looking up the rest from reference TRBV5-6 and TRBJ2-2 gives the full variable domain: DAGVTQSPTHLIKTRGQQVTLRCSPKSGHDTVSWYQQALGQGPQFIFQYYEEEERQRGNFPDRFSGHQFPNYSSELNVNALLLGDSALYLCASSLSTRRSTGELFFGEGSRLTVL.